The TCR beta chain described here comes from a study of patients and donors after allogeneic stem cell transplantation (dated by TCRdb to 2020 to 2021). Library method: RT-PCR. The sequencer was a NextSeq 550. TCRdb took the public reads, trimmed them with fastp at Q25, ran MiXCR for clone calling and kept in-frame beta chains. All rows with the same CDR3 protein become a single entry with the most common DNA and genes. The sample has about a million distinct CDR3 sequences on record, more than 15% of them singletons. The ten top clones hold around 6% of the sample. There are 14 amino acids in the CDR3, from cysteine to phenylalanine inclusive. Solely the CDR3 DNA is kept, with 42 bases framed from the first base. CDR1 and CDR2 are drawn from the germline V gene (reference sequence): DFQATT, SNEGSKA. The junction shows trimming of 6 bases on V and 4 bases on J, and the gene matches do not reach 7 bases of it.

As for this clonotype: Its antigen target is currently unknown. There are no base qualities to consult, and no much larger clone falls within one base.

The sample was blood, either unsorted or a sorted T cell fraction (not recorded which). This clonotype was sampled from a human donor who was either an allogeneic HSCT recipient or a stem cell or donor lymphocyte infusion donor (not recorded which). It is not recorded whose cells these are; they may come from a transplant donor. The chain joins TRBV20-1 to TRBJ2-1; 9 bases in between match TRBD2. The CDR3 amino acid sequence is: CSALTSGYYNEQFF. The nucleotide sequence reads TGCAGTGCCCTGACTAGCGGCTATTACAATGAGCAGTTCTTC.